The 2 T cell receptor beta chains given below trace back to one sample, sequenced in a study of radiation and T cells in renal cell carcinoma. Some clones are missing from TCRdb's copy, which holds only in-frame ones; the method was immunoSEQ multiplex PCR. The sample holds some 150,000 clones, 70% to 90% seen once. Time point specified: baseline pretreatment blood. Described treatment: 15 Gy SBRT to primary tumor, nephrectomy 4 weeks later. The starting material was blood, obtained from a patient whose treatment included radiotherapy and nephrectomy. The source is a woman aged 50 to 65 with renal cell carcinoma.

The table lists this clone with a count of one. V is TRBV7-9 and J is TRBJ2-7, with TRBD1 identical over 7 bases. CDR3 length: 15 residues. CDR1 and CDR2 from the germline V gene are SEHNR and FQNEAQ (reference sequence). V shed 5 bases, J shed 5 bases, and the junction held 12 bases outside the gene matches. The CDR3 DNA reads TGTGCCAGCAGCCTGTGGGTAACCCAGGGGGACGAGCAGTACTTC. Its translation is CASSLWVTQGDEQYF.

V usage is TRBV19 and J usage is TRBJ1-3; D not certain. The CDR3 runs 13 residues. Trimming pared 5 bases from V and 3 bases from J, leaving 8 bases between. Germline-derived CDR1 and CDR2 are LNHDA and SQIVND (reference sequence). The CDR3 nucleotides are TGTGCCAGTAGTCCCCGGGGTGGAAACACCATATATTTT. Translation gives CASSPRGGNTIYF.